A selection of T cell receptor beta chains follows, all from one sample in a study of shared clonotypes between healthy human individuals. The table came from immunoSEQ multiplex PCR; TCRdb's copy has only in-frame clones and leaves some out. The sample lists approximately 2.3 million clones, approximately 93% seen once, with 0.39% in the top ten. Sequenced material: naive CD4+ T cells from PBMCs. The origin of the receptors is a man aged 18 to 35 in good health. Some clones in this sample may be carry-over from other donors' samples. CDR3s include the opening cysteine and the closing phenylalanine or tryptophan. The D gene is left open where the match is weak. The listing skips clone size in some rows; elsewhere it reads once, few, many or a size class.

j_call,clone_size,v_call,cdr3_length,d_call,cdr3_nt,cdr3_aa
TRBJ1-2,few,TRBV2,12,NA,TGTGCCAGCAGTAGGACGGACTATGGCTACACCTTC,CASSRTDYGYTF
TRBJ2-1,NA,TRBV7-8,14,TRBD2,TGTGCCAGCACCCGGGGGGAGAGCTGGGCTGAGCAGTTCTTC,CASTRGESWAEQFF
TRBJ2-2,NA,TRBV6-1,14,TRBD1,TGTGCCAGCAAGGGACAGGGCGCCACCGGGGAGCTGTTTTTT,CASKGQGATGELFF
TRBJ1-2,once,TRBV7-2,16,NA,TGTGCCAGCAGCCCCAGGGGACTGCTGGATGCCTATGGCTACACCTTC,CASSPRGLLDAYGYTF
TRBJ1-1,NA,TRBV15,15,TRBD1,TGTGCCACCAGCAGAGACTACCAGGGGGCTACTGAAGCTTTCTTT,CATSRDYQGATEAFF
TRBJ2-7,NA,TRBV28,13,TRBD1,TGTGCCAGCGAGGACAGGTCAAAATACGAGCAGTACTTC,CASEDRSKYEQYF
TRBJ2-5,NA,TRBV5-1,17,TRBD2,TGCGCCAGCATTTCTGGGACTAGCGGGAGGGCCAGAGAGACCCAGTACTTC,CASISGTSGRARETQYF
TRBJ2-1,NA,TRBV7-3,15,NA,TGTGCCAGCAGCCCAGCCCCGGGGAGACCGAGTGAGCAGTTCTTC,CASSPAPGRPSEQFF
TRBJ2-1,NA,TRBV18,15,TRBD1,TGTGCCAGCTCACCTGGTACAGGGGGCTTCGATGAGCAGTTCTTC,CASSPGTGGFDEQFF
TRBJ2-7,NA,TRBV27,14,NA,TGTGCCAGCAGGAGGGTTGGTGGAACCTACGAGCAGTACTTC,CASRRVGGTYEQYF
TRBJ2-1,NA,TRBV9,18,NA,TGTGCCAGCAGCGCCCCAACTGGGGGCCCCGGTCGGGTGCATGAGCAGTTCTTC,CASSAPTGGPGRVHEQFF
TRBJ1-5,NA,TRBV6-1,16,NA,TGTGCCAGCAGTGGGCCCGGGGGACTGCTCAATCAGCCCCAGCATTTT,CASSGPGGLLNQPQHF
TRBJ1-5,NA,TRBV27,16,TRBD1,TGTGCCAGCAGTCTCCAGGGGGGGAACCGCAATCAGCCCCAGCATTTT,CASSLQGGNRNQPQHF
TRBJ2-7,NA,TRBV28,14,NA,TGTGCCAGCAGTGGCCGCAGCCACGCGAACGAGCAGTACTTC,CASSGRSHANEQYF
TRBJ1-1,NA,TRBV30,12,TRBD1,TGTGCCTGGAGGGGAGACAGGGATGAAGCTTTCTTT,CAWRGDRDEAFF
TRBJ2-7,few,TRBV6-6,12,NA,TGTGCCAGCAGTTCTGGACCCTACGAGCAGTACTTC,CASSSGPYEQYF
TRBJ2-7,NA,TRBV7-9,16,TRBD2,TGTGCCAGCAGCTTAACTAGCGGGGGGAGCTCCTACGAGCAGTACTTC,CASSLTSGGSSYEQYF
TRBJ1-2,once,TRBV30,14,NA,TGTGCCTGGAGTCTTGCGGACGCTAACTATGGCTACACCTTC,CAWSLADANYGYTF
TRBJ2-7,NA,TRBV6-5,15,TRBD2,TGTGCCAGCAGTAAGCCGGGACTAGATACCTACGAGCAGTACTTC,CASSKPGLDTYEQYF
TRBJ2-7,NA,TRBV19,15,TRBD2,TGTGCCAGTAGGGGGCTAGCGGGAGGGCCGGGGGAGCAGTACTTC,CASRGLAGGPGEQYF
TRBJ1-4,NA,TRBV5-6,14,NA,TGTGCCAGCAGCTTTAAAGGGACTAATGAAAAACTGTTTTTT,CASSFKGTNEKLFF
TRBJ2-1,NA,TRBV30,12,NA,TGTGCCTGGAGTCCACTTTCGGGAAAGCAGTTCTTC,CAWSPLSGKQFF
TRBJ1-3,NA,TRBV30,13,TRBD1,TGTGCCTGGAGTGAGGTCAGGGGGGGCACCATATATTTT,CAWSEVRGGTIYF
TRBJ1-2,NA,TRBV20-1,11,NA,TGCAGTGCTAGGGGGCCAACGTCCAGACACTTC,CSARGPTSRHF
TRBJ2-5,NA,TRBV4-2,15,NA,TGTGCCAGCAGCCAAGTCCGGACGGGCCAAGAGACCCAGTACTTC,CASSQVRTGQETQYF
TRBJ2-2,NA,TRBV18,16,NA,TGTGCCAGCTCACCACGGTCTTCTAGCGAAACCGGGGAGCTGTTTTTT,CASSPRSSSETGELFF
TRBJ2-1,NA,TRBV5-3,18,TRBD2,TGTGCCAGAAGTTTGGGAACTAGCGGGAGGCCCCTATACAATGAGCAGTTCTTC,CARSLGTSGRPLYNEQFF